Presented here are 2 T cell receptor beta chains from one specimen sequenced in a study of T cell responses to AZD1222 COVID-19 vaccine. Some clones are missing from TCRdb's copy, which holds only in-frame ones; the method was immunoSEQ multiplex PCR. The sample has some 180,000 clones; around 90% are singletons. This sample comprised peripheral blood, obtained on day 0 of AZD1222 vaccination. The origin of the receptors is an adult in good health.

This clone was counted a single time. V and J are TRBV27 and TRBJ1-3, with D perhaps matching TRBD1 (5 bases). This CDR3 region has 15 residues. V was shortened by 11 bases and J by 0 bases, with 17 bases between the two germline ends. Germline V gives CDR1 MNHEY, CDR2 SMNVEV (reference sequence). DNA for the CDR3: TGTGCCGTAGGCCGGGGGGTAAACTCTGGAAACACCATATATTTT. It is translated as CAVGRGVNSGNTIYF.

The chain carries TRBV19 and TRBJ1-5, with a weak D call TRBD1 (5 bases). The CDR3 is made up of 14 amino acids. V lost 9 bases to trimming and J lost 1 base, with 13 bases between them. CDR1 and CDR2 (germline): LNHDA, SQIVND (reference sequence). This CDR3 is CASRPGRSNQPQHF. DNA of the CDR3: TGTGCCAGCCGACCGGGACGGAGCAATCAGCCCCAGCATTTT. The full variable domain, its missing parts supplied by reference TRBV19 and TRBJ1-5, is DGGITQSPKYLFRKEGQNVTLSCEQNLNHDAMYWYRQDPGQGLRLIYYSQIVNDFQKGDIAEGYSVSREKKESFPLTVTSAQKNPTAFYLCASRPGRSNQPQHFGDGTRLSIL.